This record looks at one T cell receptor (beta chain) sequence and its context. CDR1 and CDR2 (germline): SQVTM, ANQGSEA. The length of the CDR3 is 12 residues. Trimming took 6 bases from V and 4 from J; bases not matched to a gene: 5. The sample is drawn from a study of shared clonotypes between healthy human individuals. Only in-frame clones appear in the TCRdb table, and some are missing; sequencing was by immunoSEQ multiplex PCR. The sample holds some 500,000 clones; about 96% are singletons and the top ten take under 0.065%. The donors, all of them Caucasian adults, lived in Nashville, Tennessee.

This receptor was identified in a woman in her twenties or thirties in good health. The sequencing sample was made of naive CD4+ T cells sorted from blood. Specified subset: CD45RA+ positively selected. The rearrangement joins TRBV29-1 to TRBJ1-1; 7 nucleotides match TRBD1. DNA for the CDR3: TGCAGCGTCCAGGGGGTTGGCACTGAAGCTTTCTTT. Protein sequence: CSVQGVGTEAFF.